This TCR beta chain was retrieved from a study of tumor and adjacent non-tumor tissue in lung cancer. The study's findings and limits: Shorter survival was associated with higher TCR diversity in tumors.

This clonotype occurred many times. Its antigen is as yet unknown. The conserved phenylalanine or tryptophan is not found at the CDR3 terminus, so this likely reflects a read error. This sample's RNA came from whole unsorted tissue. CDR3 length: 16 amino acids. The junction had 9 bases not matched to a gene; V was cut back by 3 bases and J by 2 bases. Germline V lookup: CDR1 MGHRA, CDR2 YSYEKL. Three rounds of nested PCR, following a modified ARM-PCR protocol, produced the TCRbeta library. TCRdb analysed the multiplex PCR reads with MiXCR anew, one entry per CDR3 protein. The sample includes some 77,000 distinct CDR3 sequences, around two thirds of them seen just once.

The source is a woman aged 70-85 years with non-small cell lung cancer. Sequenced: lung tumor tissue. The chain joins TRBV4-1 to TRBJ2-7, with 8 bases fitting TRBD2. CDR3 protein: CASSQRAGVSTYEQYL. The CDR3 nucleotides are TGCGCCAGCAGCCAGAGAGCGGGAGTGTCTACCTACGAGCAGTACCTC.